This record looks at one TCR beta chain sequence and its context. Its antigen is not identified. Analyses pooled second doses at about 4 or about 12 weeks. Sequencing was performed with immunoSEQ multiplex PCR; in TCRdb, only in-frame clones are kept and a portion is missing. The sample has 150,000 or so clones, nearly 95% seen once. The data stem from a study of T cell responses to AZD1222 COVID-19 vaccine. General observations from the study: Repertoires were obtained solely post-peak T cell response. CD4 TCRs associated with vaccination spanned spike, dominating at 160-218 and 743-854. Donors were mostly white British, more females; clonal diversity possibly underestimated.

V gave up 3 bases and J gave up 4 bases; unmatched junction bases: 8. Germline CDR1 reads SGHTA; CDR2 reads FQGNSA. The CDR3 runs to 16 residues. The sequenced sample was peripheral blood, obtained 28 days after the second AZD1222 dose. The source is an adult who received the AZD1222 COVID-19 vaccine. V is TRBV7-2 and J is TRBJ2-3; 9 nucleotides agree with TRBD1. The CDR3 nucleotides are TGTGCCAGCAGCTTTGGAATGGGGACAGGGTCAGATACGCAGTATTTT. This gives the protein CASSFGMGTGSDTQYF.